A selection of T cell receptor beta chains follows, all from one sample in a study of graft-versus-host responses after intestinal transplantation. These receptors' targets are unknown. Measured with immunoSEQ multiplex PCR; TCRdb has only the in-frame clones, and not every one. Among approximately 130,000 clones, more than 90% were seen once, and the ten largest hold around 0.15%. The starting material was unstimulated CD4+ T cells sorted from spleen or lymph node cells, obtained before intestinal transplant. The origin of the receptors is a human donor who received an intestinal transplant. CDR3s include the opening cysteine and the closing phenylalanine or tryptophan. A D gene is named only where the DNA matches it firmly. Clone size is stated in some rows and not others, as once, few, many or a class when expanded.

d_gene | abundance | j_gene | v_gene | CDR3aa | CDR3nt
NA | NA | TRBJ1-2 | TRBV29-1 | CSVEEDKHRYYGYTF | TGCAGCGTTGAAGAGGACAAACACAGATACTATGGCTACACCTTC
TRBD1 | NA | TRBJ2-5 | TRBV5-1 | CASSSGQGGETQYF | TGCGCCAGCAGTTCTGGACAGGGGGGAGAGACCCAGTACTTC
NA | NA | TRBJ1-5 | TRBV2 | CASTWGSNNQPQHF | TGTGCCAGCACTTGGGGCTCGAACAATCAGCCCCAGCATTTT
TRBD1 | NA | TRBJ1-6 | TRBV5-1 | CASSPRQGDSYNSPLHF | TGCGCCAGCAGTCCTAGACAGGGTGACTCCTATAATTCACCCCTCCACTTT
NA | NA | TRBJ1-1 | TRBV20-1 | CSATGVAEAFF | TGCAGTGCTACAGGGGTAGCTGAAGCTTTCTTT
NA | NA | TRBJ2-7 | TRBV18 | CASSLSGSYEQYF | TGTGCCAGCTCACTCTCAGGCTCCTACGAGCAGTACTTC
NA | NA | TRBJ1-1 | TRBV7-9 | CASSAELGTEAFF | TGTGCCAGCAGTGCGGAGTTGGGCACTGAAGCTTTCTTT
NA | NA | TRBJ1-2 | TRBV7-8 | CASSLVGNYGYTF | TGTGCCAGCAGCTTAGTGGGGAACTATGGCTACACCTTC
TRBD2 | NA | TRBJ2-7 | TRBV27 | CASSLSSGADSYEQYF | TGTGCCAGCAGTTTATCAAGCGGGGCCGACTCCTACGAGCAGTACTTC
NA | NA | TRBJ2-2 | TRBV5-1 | CASSFGVRGVAGELFF | TGCGCCAGCAGCTTTGGGGTCAGGGGGGTCGCCGGGGAGCTGTTTTTT
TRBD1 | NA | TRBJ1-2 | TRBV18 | CASQQGDYGYTF | TGTGCCAGTCAGCAGGGGGACTATGGCTACACCTTC
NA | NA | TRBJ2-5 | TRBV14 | CASSPRAGSETQYF | TGTGCCAGCAGCCCCCGAGCAGGGTCGGAGACCCAGTACTTC
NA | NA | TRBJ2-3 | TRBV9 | CASSTGLSTTDTQYF | TGTGCCAGCAGCACGGGACTCTCTACCACAGATACGCAGTATTTT
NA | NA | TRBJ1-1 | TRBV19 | CASSGGDSTEAFF | TGTGCCAGTAGTGGGGGGGACTCAACGGAAGCTTTCTTT
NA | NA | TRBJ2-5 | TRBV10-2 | CASSDPPGKETQYF | TGCGCCAGCAGTGATCCTCCGGGCAAAGAGACCCAGTACTTC
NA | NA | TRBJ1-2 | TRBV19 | CASTGRGRNYGYTF | TGTGCCAGTACTGGGAGGGGCAGGAACTATGGCTACACCTTC
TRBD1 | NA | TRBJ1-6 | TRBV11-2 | CASGLDRSGGYNSPLHF | TGTGCCAGCGGCTTAGATCGGTCAGGGGGCTATAATTCACCCCTCCACTTT
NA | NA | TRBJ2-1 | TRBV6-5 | CASSELGVNEQFF | TGTGCCAGCAGTGAATTAGGGGTTAATGAGCAGTTCTTC
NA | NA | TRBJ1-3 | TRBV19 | CASSRGSGNTIYF | TGTGCCAGTAGTAGAGGCTCTGGAAACACCATATATTTT
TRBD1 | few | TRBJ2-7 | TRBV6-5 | CASSYSKGGFYEQYF | TGTGCCAGCAGTTACTCGAAAGGGGGCTTCTACGAGCAGTACTTC
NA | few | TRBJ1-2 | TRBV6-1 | CASSVTAGANYGYTF | TGTGCCAGCAGTGTTACGGCTGGGGCTAACTATGGCTACACCTTC
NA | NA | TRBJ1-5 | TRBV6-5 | CASSPGGISNQPQHF | TGTGCCAGCAGCCCGGGCGGTATTAGCAATCAGCCCCAGCATTTT
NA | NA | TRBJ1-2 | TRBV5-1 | CASSLLRDGNYGYTF | TGCGCCAGCAGCTTGCTCCGGGACGGTAACTATGGCTACACCTTC
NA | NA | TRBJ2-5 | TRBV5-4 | CASSRGAEYQETQYF | TGTGCCAGCAGCCGGGGGGCTGAATACCAAGAGACCCAGTACTTC
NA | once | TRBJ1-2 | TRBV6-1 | CASSTTRASGYTF | TGTGCCAGCAGTACCACACGAGCAAGTGGCTACACCTTC
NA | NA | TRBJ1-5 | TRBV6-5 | CATGQGHLGPQHF | TGTGCCACCGGGCAGGGGCACCTCGGCCCCCAGCATTTT
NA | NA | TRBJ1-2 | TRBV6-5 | CASRGILRNYGYTF | TGTGCCAGCAGGGGGATCCTTCGTAACTATGGCTACACCTTC